This passage covers 10 T cell receptor beta chains from one sample sequenced in a study of human T cells and chemical hapten exposure. The time point was: patch test 2, 6 weeks after DPC sensitization. As to treatment: therapeutic diphenylcyclopropenone sensitization with weekly scalp DPC. TCRdb independently ran MiXCR on the RACE reads; one entry per CDR3 protein. The top ten clones hold roughly 1.4% of a sample with approximately 91,000 distinct CDR3 sequences, around a tenth of them seen once. The sample consisted of whole blood, taken in connection with sensitization to the hapten diphenylcyclopropenone (DPC). The receptors here all came from a man between 18 and 29 years old with alopecia areata. Some clones in this sample may be carry-over from other donors' samples.

This clonotype was counted ten times or more. This chain connects TRBV2 to TRBJ1-5; TRBD1 aligns across 9 bases. The CDR3 is 14 residues long. The V gene's germline CDR1 is SNHLY and CDR2 FYNNEI. The V and J ends lost 4 bases and 7 bases, in that order; junction bases with no gene match: 5. Here the CDR3 reads CASSGTGEGQPQHF. The CDR3, as DNA: TGTGCCAGCAGTGGGACAGGGGAGGGCCAGCCCCAGCATTTT.

This clonotype was found many times. The chain couples TRBV7-2 to TRBJ2-5, with 9 bases identical to TRBD2. Germline V gene data show CDR1 as SGHTA and CDR2 as FQGNSA. V lost 2 bases to trimming and J lost 4 bases; unmatched junction nucleotides: 8. CDR3 size: 16 residues. The CDR3 nucleotides are TGTGCCAGCAGCTTAAATAGCGGGGGCCATCGAGAGACCCAGTACTTC. Protein sequence: CASSLNSGGHRETQYF. Full variable domain (outside the CDR3, taken from reference TRBV7-2 and TRBJ2-5): GAGVSQSPSNKVTEKGKDVELRCDPISGHTALYWYRQSLGQGLEFLIYFQGNSAPDKSGLPSDRFSAERTGGSVSTLTIQRTQQEDSAVYLCASSLNSGGHRETQYFGPGTRLLVL.

V is TRBV6-1 and J is TRBJ1-5; D is possibly TRBD1 (5 bases). The CDR3 length is 14 residues. V lost 2 bases and J lost 7, with 12 bases in between. The germline V gene encodes CDR1 MNHNS and CDR2 SASEGT. The CDR3 DNA sequence: TGTGCCAGCAGTGAATTGGGGAAGGGGCAGCCCCAGCATTTT. Translation: CASSELGKGQPQHF.

This clonotype was seen more than once but under ten times. The chain combines TRBV7-8 with TRBJ2-1; a weak D match, TRBD2 (6 bases). Germline assignment: CDR1 SGHVS and CDR2 FQNEAQ. V lost 2 bases, J lost 0 bases, and 14 bases lay in between. This CDR3 is built from 17 residues. This CDR3 is CASSLLLRGGSYNEQFF. The DNA of the CDR3 is TGTGCCAGCAGCTTACTATTGCGGGGAGGCTCCTACAATGAGCAGTTCTTC.

This clonotype was detected many times. The chain is built from TRBV6-2 or TRBV6-3 and TRBJ2-2, with 9 positions matching TRBD2. Germline CDR1 reads MNHEY; CDR2 reads SVGEGT. With V trimmed by 6 bases and J by 2 bases, 7 bases remained unmatched. The CDR3 has 16 amino acids. CDR3 in amino acids: CASSPAGGSNTGELFF. The CDR3 DNA sequence: TGTGCCAGCAGCCCAGCGGGGGGATCTAACACCGGGGAGCTGTTTTTT.

This clonotype was recorded a few times. The rearrangement joins TRBV7-2 to TRBJ2-1; TRBD2 might be the D (5 bases). The CDR3 runs 12 residues. The V gene's germline CDR1 is SGHTA and CDR2 FQGNSA. Trimming left V 3 bases short and J 10 bases short, with 10 bases between. The CDR3 is CASSFFREEQFF. CDR3 in DNA: TGTGCCAGCAGCTTCTTTAGGGAGGAGCAGTTCTTC.

This clonotype has only a few counts. The chain couples TRBV3-1 to TRBJ2-5; D remains unclear. The CDR3 contains 15 residues. Germline values: CDR1 LGHDT, CDR2 YNNKEL (reference sequence). V shed 1 base and J shed 0 bases, with 9 bases lying between them. The CDR3 DNA follows: TGTGCCAGCAGCCAAGTTGGCACGTACCAAGAGACCCAGTACTTC. Protein: CASSQVGTYQETQYF.

This clonotype was picked up many times. The chain employs TRBV12-3 or TRBV12-4 and TRBJ1-2; D is ambiguous. Trimming left V 6 bases short and J 5 bases short, with 7 bases between. CDR3 size: 11 residues. The CDR3 coding sequence is TGTGCCAGCAGCCGGGCGTATGGCTACACCTTC. It translates to CASSRAYGYTF.

This clonotype was counted only a few times. The J gene is TRBJ2-1, the V gene TRBV13; 8 nucleotides align to TRBD2. V was pared by 2 bases and J by 15 bases, with 3 bases of the junction left unmatched. Per germline, CDR1 PRHDT and CDR2 FYEKMQ (reference sequence). The CDR3 totals 11 residues. The CDR3 DNA is TGTGCCAGCAGCTTATCGGGGGGGACGTTCTTC. This sequence encodes CASSLSGGTFF.

This clonotype was picked up many times. V gene TRBV7-8 combines with J gene TRBJ1-5; TRBD1 agrees at 8 bases. This CDR3 is 16 amino acids long. Losses at the gene ends were 2 bases for V and 2 bases for J; bases not matched to a gene: 5. In germline, CDR1 is SGHVS, CDR2 FQNEAQ. This CDR3 is CASSLQGAAGNQPQHF. In DNA form, the CDR3 reads TGTGCCAGCAGCTTACAGGGGGCGGCGGGCAATCAGCCCCAGCATTTT.